This T cell receptor (beta chain) derives from a study of cytomegalovirus exposure and HLA in healthy donors. This CDR3 is built from 11 residues. V shed 5 bases, J shed 10 bases, and the junction held 3 bases outside the gene matches. Germline values: CDR1 SGHNT, CDR2 YYREEE (reference sequence). Donors consisted of healthy bone marrow donors. 60 Vbeta and 13 Jbeta primers were used in PCR. Here immunoSEQ multiplex PCR was the method, and the copy in TCRdb shows in-frame clones only, minus some. The sample has around 300,000 clones, approximately 84% seen once. The source material was PBMCs. The sequence derives from a woman aged 40 to 50 in good health and CMV-seropositive. The chain carries TRBV5-4 and TRBJ2-1, with TRBD2 matching over 7 bases. CDR3 DNA: TGTGCCAGCAGTGGGGGGGTCGAGCAGTTCTTC. It yields the protein CASSGGVEQFF.